The 2 T cell receptor beta chains below were found in one sample sequenced in a study of cytomegalovirus exposure and HLA in healthy donors. Amplification used 60 Vbeta primers and 13 Jbeta primers. Generated by immunoSEQ multiplex PCR, the TCRdb table keeps only in-frame clones and is missing some. The data show roughly 230,000 clones, over 75% seen once. The sequencing sample was made of PBMCs. The source of these receptors is a boy between 10 and 17 years old in good health and CMV-seronegative.

This chain links TRBV5-1 with TRBJ2-2; TRBD2 matches at 7 bases. This CDR3 contains 16 residues. Losses at the gene ends were 5 bases for V and 0 bases for J; bases not matched to a gene: 7. Germline assignment: CDR1 SGHRS and CDR2 YFSETQ. The CDR3 region is CASRSGTFANTGELFF. As DNA, the CDR3 is TGCGCCAGCAGGAGCGGGACGTTCGCGAACACCGGGGAGCTGTTTTTT.

The rearrangement links TRBV7-9 to TRBJ2-6; D perhaps matches TRBD2 (7 bases). The ends were cut back, 5 bases at V and 3 bases at J, with 20 bases in the middle. The germline gives CDR1 SEHNR, CDR2 FQNEAQ (reference sequence). The CDR3 is 18 residues long. CDR3 protein: CASSPVGGVRVGANVLTF. The CDR3 nucleotides are TGTGCCAGCAGCCCGGTAGGGGGGGTGAGGGTTGGGGCCAACGTCCTGACTTTC.